The T cell receptor beta chain described here comes from a study of cytomegalovirus exposure and HLA in healthy donors (dated by TCRdb to the late 2010s). About the full investigation: In an earlier analysis of approximately 640 of the donors, roughly 300 Gb of sequence data and approximately 120 million unique TCR beta sequences from roughly 180 million T cells were reported. An early release that covered around 590 HLA-typed donors contained about 300 gigabases of sequencing data and around 80 million unique TCR sequences. Of the roughly 410 genotyped donors, roughly 80% were placed in the genetic ancestry cluster associated with self-reported Caucasian donors. The study was designed to test whether signatures of past pathogen exposure could be identified by cataloging public T cell receptors. Using immunosequencing, the study profiled T cell repertoires from 500 to 800 subjects and related those repertoires to cytomegalovirus serostatus. A separate validation cohort of some 130 different subjects was used in addition to the roughly 620-subject first cohort. High-throughput TCR immunosequencing, statistical association of individual TCRs with disease status, and machine learning were combined to predict cytomegalovirus infection status. To study patterns of TCR occurrence, a later analysis re-analyzed previously published TCR beta repertoires from more than 550 donors and added high-resolution HLA genotyping. In the later analysis, no new phenotypic data were used to find candidate immune exposures; instead, reliance was placed on TCR beta sequences and their occurrence across donors. An earlier analysis of more than 450 of the donors used high-throughput TCR beta sequencing to judge whether each TCR beta V gene segment behaved as functional or pseudogenic. Donor age, sex, ethnicity and CMV serostatus were compiled together with the repertoire data. A later genetic analysis used genome-wide SNP genotypes for 398 of the 666 donors, treating that subset as a discovery cohort. All discovery cohort repertoires had been generated on a single sequencing platform. Class I and class II HLA loci were covered by the typing at four-digit resolution. The number of donors typed differed by locus, with 629-630 for A, B, C, DRB1 and DQB1, roughly 520 for DQA1, 600 to 610 for DPA1, and some 450 for DPB1. Several DR-DQ haplotypes were treated as single units for association and clustering because of strong linkage in the cohort. Across some 400 genotyped donors of the cohort, an average of about 220,000 unique TCR beta nucleotide sequences per donor were sequenced, and roughly 20% of those sequences were non-productive.

Points the paper makes about the study in general: A later genetic analysis reported fewer N-insertions in productive TCRs among donors in an Asian-associated ancestry cluster than the roughly 650-donor mean. A later genetic analysis associated a missense DCLRE1C variant with V-gene and J-gene trimming of TCR beta chains, and an independent cohort replicated the association. In a later analysis, around 17,000 TCR beta sequences were associated with specific HLA alleles at a false discovery rate of 0.05. A later analysis found that TCR association rates varied across HLA loci, with DRB1 alleles showing the most associated TCRs and HLA-C alleles the fewest. Some IMGT-functional V segments, including TRBV6-2 and TRBV6-3, could not be told apart with the 87-base-pair reads, so those segments were excluded. Three of the identified cytomegalovirus-associated TCR beta chains were confirmed in vitro to be specific for cytomegalovirus antigens. A group of highly shared sequence variants was considered likely to be a technical artifact of the sequencing pipeline. Linkage disequilibrium might explain the correlated functional status among segregating V segments, but an unknown experimental factor could not be ruled out. Broadly in line with IMGT annotations, most TCR beta V segments showed up in productive rearrangements about 87% or about 30% of the time in an earlier analysis of a few hundred of the donors. The authors suggested that the approach could potentially be extended to other disease states and immunological phenotypes. In a later analysis, several top co-occurrence clusters were reported to appear linked to parvovirus B19, influenza, CMV and Epstein-Barr virus. Roughly 15 rarely observed V segments, including chromosome 9 orphons, were excluded from the earlier analysis of several hundred of the donors because counts were too low. Strong co-occurrence of HLA alleles, especially DR and DQ, made assigning TCR associations to individual alleles difficult. Because HLA typing was unavailable for some donors at each locus, only the typed subset was used in association tests. A further reported finding was that TCR beta sequences accurately predicted the HLA-A and HLA-B alleles for most subjects in the first cohort. According to a later analysis, most CMV-associated TCR beta chains appeared to be HLA-restricted, and the HLA associations seemed to be driven largely by CMV exposure. The study listed 164 TCR beta chains as associated with cytomegalovirus. Compared with equally common non-associated chains, HLA-associated TCR beta chains in a later analysis were more clonally expanded and had lower generation probabilities. Roughly uniform sequencing depth across donors was assumed in presence/absence analyses, although this assumption may not hold. For the cohort, immune exposure information was limited to CMV serostatus. Most TCR sequences were observed very rarely across donors, whereas some public TCRs were present in many individuals. The classifier was reported to diagnose cytomegalovirus status with high specificity and sensitivity in both the original and validation cohorts. In this cohort, only TCR beta chains were sequenced, and detectable features were limited by the absence of alpha or paired-chain data.

Library preparation employed the immunoSEQ multiplex PCR assay. A mixture of 60 forward primers for TCR Vbeta segments and 13 reverse primers for TCR Jbeta segments was used in the multiplex PCR. The CDR3 region of rearranged TCR beta genes was amplified from genomic DNA by a multiplex PCR assay. The Illumina HiSeq System was used to sequence the amplified TCR beta libraries as 87-base-pair reads. In the authors' own workflow: Across the 640 or so repertoires, a later analysis counted roughly 84 million unique TCR beta chains, some 11 million of which were shared by at least two donors. Raw reads were error-corrected and collapsed into unique sequences by a nearest-neighbor algorithm in which closely related sequences were merged to remove PCR and sequencing errors. V, D and J gene segments were assigned by aligning CDR3 sequences to IMGT reference sequences. For a sequence to be retained, a match of at least six nucleotides to both a V gene segment and a J gene segment was required. Rearrangements were classified as productive when the CDR3 lacked stop codons and remained in frame with V and J, and all other rearrangements were classified as non-productive. CDR3 was defined by IMGT convention, running from the second conserved V-encoded cysteine to the conserved J-encoded phenylalanine. Sequences without an unambiguous match to a single V gene segment were excluded from the earlier analysis of almost 600 of the donors. An earlier analysis of approximately 590 of the donors called V segments functional above 56.7% productive rearrangements and segregating when the between-donor standard deviation exceeded 5%. To diagnose cytomegalovirus status from the catalog of TCR beta chain sequences, a statistical classification framework was built. In a later analysis, TCR nucleotide sequences were compared against IMGT/GENE-DB human TR gene sequences so that V and J genes could be assigned. In a later analysis, CDR3 sequences and most-parsimonious VDJ recombination scenarios were assigned using the TCRdist pipeline. In a later analysis, each TCR beta chain was defined by its CDR3 amino acid sequence together with its V-gene family, and reads without a unique V-gene family were excluded. To address suspected cross-contamination and a sequencing artifact, a later analysis removed roughly 640 highly shared, low-generation-probability nucleotide sequences. A later analysis calculated a clonal expansion index for each public chain from normalized within-repertoire ranks of inferred template counts. In a later analysis, generation probabilities were computed using a VDJ recombination model fitted to out-of-frame rearrangements, and the results were checked against IGoR. A later analysis scored TCR-TCR, TCR-HLA and TCR-CMV co-occurrence with hypergeometric tests, applying a repertoire-size bias correction to TCR pairs. To estimate false discovery rates, a later analysis permuted the HLA or CMV assignments 20 times. In a later analysis, co-occurring TCRs were grouped using DBSCAN, and TCRdist sequence similarity was added for clustering within HLA-allele-positive subsets. For co-occurrence clustering, repertoires with fewer than 30,000 or more than 120,000 public chains were excluded, along with roughly 5 repertoires with anomalous nucleotide sharing. Sourced from immuneACCESS, this table was stored by TCRdb with only in-frame sequences that have V and J called. A share of the clones is absent; for the studies checked, an unresolved V gene accounts for under half, and the remainder has no known explanation. The V and J calls and clone size were taken over from that table, and D and trimming were inferred from the DNA. This sample holds around 300,000 clones; roughly 90% were observed only once. Clones ranked in the top ten supply roughly 2.3% of the sample.

The cohort comprised 666 healthy bone marrow donors. Cohort members were all nominally healthy when sampled, although unrecorded immune exposures were likely present. The donor was CMV seronegative and belonged to the group of 352 seronegative cohort members. Every donor gave a peripheral blood sample, and the peripheral blood mononuclear cells from that sample were used for TCR beta sequencing. The Qiagen DNeasy Blood Extraction Kit was used to extract genomic DNA from the blood cell samples. A note on this clone: Its binding antigen is unknown. Per-base qualities were not stored, and no clone one base away is much larger.

Counted from cysteine to phenylalanine, this CDR3 has 15 amino acids. The DNA shown is the 45-base CDR3, in frame from base 1. The germline ends are 16 bases apart after V is trimmed by 8 bases and J by 3 bases. Based on the germline V gene, the CDR1 and CDR2 sequences are WSHSY and SAAADI. The TCR originated in a woman aged 18-29 years in good health and CMV-seronegative. The sample consisted of PBMCs. The sequence joins TRBV10-2 to TRBJ2-2; D gene: possibly TRBD1, on 6 matching bases. For the CDR3, the sequence is CASWGQKWYTGELFF. The bases read TGCGCCAGCTGGGGACAAAAGTGGTACACCGGGGAGCTGTTTTTT.